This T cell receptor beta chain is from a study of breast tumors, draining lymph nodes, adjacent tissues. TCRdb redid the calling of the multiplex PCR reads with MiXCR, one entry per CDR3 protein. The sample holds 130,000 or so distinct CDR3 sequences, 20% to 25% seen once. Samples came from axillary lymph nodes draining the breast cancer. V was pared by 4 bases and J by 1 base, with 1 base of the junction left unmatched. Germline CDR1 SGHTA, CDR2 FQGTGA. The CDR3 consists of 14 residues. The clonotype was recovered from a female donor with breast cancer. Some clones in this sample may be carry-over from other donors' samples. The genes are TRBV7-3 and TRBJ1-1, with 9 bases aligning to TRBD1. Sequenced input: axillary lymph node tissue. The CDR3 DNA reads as TGTGCCAGCAGCTCGGGACAGGGGAACACTGAAGCTTTCTTT. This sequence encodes CASSSGQGNTEAFF.